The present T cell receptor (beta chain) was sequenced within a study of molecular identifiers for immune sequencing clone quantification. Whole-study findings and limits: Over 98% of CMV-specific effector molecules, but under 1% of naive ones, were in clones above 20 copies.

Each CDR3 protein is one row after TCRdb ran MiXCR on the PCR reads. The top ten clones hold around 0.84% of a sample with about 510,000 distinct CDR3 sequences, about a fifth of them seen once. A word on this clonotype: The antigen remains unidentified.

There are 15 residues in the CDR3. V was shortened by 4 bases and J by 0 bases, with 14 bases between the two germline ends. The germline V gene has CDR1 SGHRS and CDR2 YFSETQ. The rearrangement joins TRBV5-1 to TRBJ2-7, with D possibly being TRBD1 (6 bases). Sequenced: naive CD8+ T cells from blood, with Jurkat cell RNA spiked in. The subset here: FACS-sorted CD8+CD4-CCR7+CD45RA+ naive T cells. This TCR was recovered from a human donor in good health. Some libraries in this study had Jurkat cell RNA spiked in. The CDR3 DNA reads TGCGCCAGCAGCCTGTGGACAGATAGCTCCTACGAGCAGTACTTC. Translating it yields CASSLWTDSSYEQYF.